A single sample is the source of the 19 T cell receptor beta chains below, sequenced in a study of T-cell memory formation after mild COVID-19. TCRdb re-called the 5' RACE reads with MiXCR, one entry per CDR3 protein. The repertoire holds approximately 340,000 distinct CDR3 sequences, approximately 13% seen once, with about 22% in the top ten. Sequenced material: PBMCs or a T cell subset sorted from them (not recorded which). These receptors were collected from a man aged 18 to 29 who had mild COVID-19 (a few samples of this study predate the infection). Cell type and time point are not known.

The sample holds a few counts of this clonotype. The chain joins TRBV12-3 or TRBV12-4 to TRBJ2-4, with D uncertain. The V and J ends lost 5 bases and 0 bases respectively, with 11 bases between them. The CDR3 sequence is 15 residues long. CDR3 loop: CASSLLGLAKNIQYF. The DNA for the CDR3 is TGTGCCAGCAGTCTTCTGGGGTTAGCCAAAAACATTCAGTACTTC.

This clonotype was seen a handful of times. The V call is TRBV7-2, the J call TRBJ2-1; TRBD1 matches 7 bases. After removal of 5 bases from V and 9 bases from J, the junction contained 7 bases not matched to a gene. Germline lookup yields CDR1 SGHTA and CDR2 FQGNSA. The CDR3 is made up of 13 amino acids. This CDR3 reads CASSAQQGTEQFF. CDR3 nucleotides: TGTGCCAGCAGCGCCCAACAGGGGACTGAGCAGTTCTTC.

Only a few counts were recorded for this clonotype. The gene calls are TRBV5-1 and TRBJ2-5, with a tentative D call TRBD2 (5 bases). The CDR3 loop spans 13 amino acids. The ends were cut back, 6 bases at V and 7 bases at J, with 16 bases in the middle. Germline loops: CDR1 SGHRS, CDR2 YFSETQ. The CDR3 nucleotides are TGCGCCAGCAACCGGAGCGGCACGCGGACCCAGTACTTC. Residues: CASNRSGTRTQYF.

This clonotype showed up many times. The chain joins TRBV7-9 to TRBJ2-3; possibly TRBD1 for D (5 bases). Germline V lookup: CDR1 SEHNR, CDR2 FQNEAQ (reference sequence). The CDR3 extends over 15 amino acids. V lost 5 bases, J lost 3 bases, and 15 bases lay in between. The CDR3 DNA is TGTGCCAGCAGCGAATTCAGGGTGAGGACAGATACGCAGTATTTT. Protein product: CASSEFRVRTDTQYF.

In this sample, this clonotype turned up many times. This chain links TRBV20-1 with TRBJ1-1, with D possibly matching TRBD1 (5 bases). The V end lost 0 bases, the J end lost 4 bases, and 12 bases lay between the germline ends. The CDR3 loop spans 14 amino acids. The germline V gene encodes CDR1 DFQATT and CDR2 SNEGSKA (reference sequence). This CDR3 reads CSAREGPGVTEAFF. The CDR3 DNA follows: TGCAGTGCTAGAGAGGGGCCAGGCGTCACTGAAGCTTTCTTT.

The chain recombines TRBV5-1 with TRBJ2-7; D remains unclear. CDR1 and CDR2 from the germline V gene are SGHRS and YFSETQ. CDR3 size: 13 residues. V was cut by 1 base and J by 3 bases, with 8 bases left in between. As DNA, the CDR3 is TGCGCCAGCAGCTTGAGGTTCAACTACGAGCAGTACTTC. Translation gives CASSLRFNYEQYF.

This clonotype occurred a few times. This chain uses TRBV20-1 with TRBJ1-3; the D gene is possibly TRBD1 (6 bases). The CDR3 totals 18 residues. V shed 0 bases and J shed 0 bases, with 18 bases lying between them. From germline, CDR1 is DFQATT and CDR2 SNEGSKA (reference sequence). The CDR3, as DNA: TGCAGTGCTAGAGATGACGGGGGCTCCGGCCTCTCTGGAAACACCATATATTTT. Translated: CSARDDGGSGLSGNTIYF.

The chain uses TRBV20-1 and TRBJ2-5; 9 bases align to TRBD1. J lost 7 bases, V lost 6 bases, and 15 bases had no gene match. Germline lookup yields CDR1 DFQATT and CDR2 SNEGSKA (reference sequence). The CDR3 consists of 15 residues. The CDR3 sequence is CSARGQGSSVGTQYF. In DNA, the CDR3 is TGCAGTGCCAGGGGACAGGGTTCCTCGGTAGGGACCCAGTACTTC.

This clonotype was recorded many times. The CDR3 reads CASRGTGRAGAYEQYF. The CDR3 nucleotides are TGTGCCAGCAGGGGGACAGGCCGCGCGGGCGCCTACGAGCAGTACTTC. The chain recombines TRBV27 with TRBJ2-7; 8 positions agree with TRBD1. Trimming cost V 6 bases and J 2 bases; bases outside gene matches: 12. This CDR3 is built from 16 residues. Germline V CDR1 and CDR2: MNHEY, SMNVEV (reference sequence).

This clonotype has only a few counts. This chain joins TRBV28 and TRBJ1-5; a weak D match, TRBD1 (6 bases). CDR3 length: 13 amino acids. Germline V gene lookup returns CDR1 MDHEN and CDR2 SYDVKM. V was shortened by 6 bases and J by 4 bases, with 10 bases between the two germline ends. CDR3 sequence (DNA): TGTGCCAGCAGATGGACAGATAATCAGCCCCAGCATTTT. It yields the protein CASRWTDNQPQHF.

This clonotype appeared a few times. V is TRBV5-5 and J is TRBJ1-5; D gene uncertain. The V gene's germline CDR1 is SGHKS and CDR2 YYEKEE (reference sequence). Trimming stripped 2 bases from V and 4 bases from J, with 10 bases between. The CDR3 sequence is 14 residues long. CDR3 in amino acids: CASSFSNTNQPQHF. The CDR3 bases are TGTGCCAGCAGCTTTTCTAACACGAATCAGCCCCAGCATTTT.

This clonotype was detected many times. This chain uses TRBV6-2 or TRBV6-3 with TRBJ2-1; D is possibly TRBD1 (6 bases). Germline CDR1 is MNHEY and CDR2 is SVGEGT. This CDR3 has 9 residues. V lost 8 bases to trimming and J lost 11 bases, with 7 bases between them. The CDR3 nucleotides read TGTGCCAGCGGACAGCAGCAGTTCTTC. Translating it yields CASGQQQFF.

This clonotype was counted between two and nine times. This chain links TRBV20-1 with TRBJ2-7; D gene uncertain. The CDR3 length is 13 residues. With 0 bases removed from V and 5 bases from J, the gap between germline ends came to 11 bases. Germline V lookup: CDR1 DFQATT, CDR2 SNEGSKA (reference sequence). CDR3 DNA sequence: TGCAGTGCTAGAGATTTCGGGTTCGACGAGCAGTACTTC. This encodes CSARDFGFDEQYF.

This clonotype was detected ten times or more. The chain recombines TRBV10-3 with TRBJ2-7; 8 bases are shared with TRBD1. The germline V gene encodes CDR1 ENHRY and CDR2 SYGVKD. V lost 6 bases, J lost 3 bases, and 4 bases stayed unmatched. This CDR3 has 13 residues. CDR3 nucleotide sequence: TGTGCCATCAGGGACAGGGAGGACTACGAGCAGTACGTC. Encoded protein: CAIRDREDYEQYV.

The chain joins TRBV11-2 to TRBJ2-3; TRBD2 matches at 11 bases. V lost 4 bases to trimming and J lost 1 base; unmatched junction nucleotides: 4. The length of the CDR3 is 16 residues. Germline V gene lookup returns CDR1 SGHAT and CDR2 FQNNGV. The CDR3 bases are TGTGCCAGCAGCTCTCTAGCGGGGGGCGGCACAGATACGCAGTATTTT. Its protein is CASSSLAGGGTDTQYF. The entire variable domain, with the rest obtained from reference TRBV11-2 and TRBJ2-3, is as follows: EAGVAQSPRYKIIEKRQSVAFWCNPISGHATLYWYQQILGQGPKLLIQFQNNGVVDDSQLPKDRFSAERLKGVDSTLKIQPAKLEDSAVYLCASSSLAGGGTDTQYFGPGTRLTVL.

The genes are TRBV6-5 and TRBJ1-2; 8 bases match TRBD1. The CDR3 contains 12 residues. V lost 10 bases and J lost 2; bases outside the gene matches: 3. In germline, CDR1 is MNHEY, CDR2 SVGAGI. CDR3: CAIRGQNYGYTF. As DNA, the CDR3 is TGTGCCATCAGGGGGCAGAACTATGGCTACACCTTC.

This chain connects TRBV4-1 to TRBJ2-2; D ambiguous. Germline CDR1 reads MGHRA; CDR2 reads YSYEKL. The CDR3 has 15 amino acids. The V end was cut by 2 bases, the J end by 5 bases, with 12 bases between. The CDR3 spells CASSQPPLPTGELFF. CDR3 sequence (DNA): TGCGCCAGCAGCCAACCCCCCTTACCGACCGGGGAGCTGTTTTTT.

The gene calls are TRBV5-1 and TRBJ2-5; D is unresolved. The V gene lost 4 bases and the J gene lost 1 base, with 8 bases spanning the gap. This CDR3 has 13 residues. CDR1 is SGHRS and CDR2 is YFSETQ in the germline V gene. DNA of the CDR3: TGCGCCAGCAGCCGAATAACCCAAGAGACCCAGTACTTC. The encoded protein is CASSRITQETQYF.

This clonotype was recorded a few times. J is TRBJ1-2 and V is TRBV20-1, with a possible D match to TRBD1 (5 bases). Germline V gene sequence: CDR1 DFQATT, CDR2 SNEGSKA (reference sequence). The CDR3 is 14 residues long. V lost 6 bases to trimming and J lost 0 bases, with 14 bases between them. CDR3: CSAGQGEANYGYTF. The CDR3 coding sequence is TGCAGTGCGGGCCAGGGTGAAGCTAACTATGGCTACACCTTC.